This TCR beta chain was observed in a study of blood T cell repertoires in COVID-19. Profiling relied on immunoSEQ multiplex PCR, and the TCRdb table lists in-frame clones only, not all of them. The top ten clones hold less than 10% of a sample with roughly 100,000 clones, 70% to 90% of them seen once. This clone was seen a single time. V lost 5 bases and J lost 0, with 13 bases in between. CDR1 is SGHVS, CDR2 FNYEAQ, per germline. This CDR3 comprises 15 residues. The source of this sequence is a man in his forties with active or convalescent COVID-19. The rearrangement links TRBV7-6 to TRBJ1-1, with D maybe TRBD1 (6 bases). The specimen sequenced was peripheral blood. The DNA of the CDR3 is TGTGCCAGCAGCACGGACAGAGGAATGAACACTGAAGCTTTCTTT. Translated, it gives CASSTDRGMNTEAFF.